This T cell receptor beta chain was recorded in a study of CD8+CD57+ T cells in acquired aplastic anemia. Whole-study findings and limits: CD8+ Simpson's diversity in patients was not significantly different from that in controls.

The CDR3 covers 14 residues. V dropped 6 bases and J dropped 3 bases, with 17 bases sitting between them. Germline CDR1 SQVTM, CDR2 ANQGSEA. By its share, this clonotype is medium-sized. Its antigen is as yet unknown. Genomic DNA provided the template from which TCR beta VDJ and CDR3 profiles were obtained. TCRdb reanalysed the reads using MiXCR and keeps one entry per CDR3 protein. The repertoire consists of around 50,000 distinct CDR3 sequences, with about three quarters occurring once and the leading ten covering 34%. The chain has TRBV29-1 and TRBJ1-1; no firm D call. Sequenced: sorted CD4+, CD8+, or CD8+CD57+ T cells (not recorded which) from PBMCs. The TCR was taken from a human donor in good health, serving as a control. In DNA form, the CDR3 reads TGCAGCGTCGTCTTCCTTTGGTGGGACACTGAAGCTTTCTTT. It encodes CSVVFLWWDTEAFF.